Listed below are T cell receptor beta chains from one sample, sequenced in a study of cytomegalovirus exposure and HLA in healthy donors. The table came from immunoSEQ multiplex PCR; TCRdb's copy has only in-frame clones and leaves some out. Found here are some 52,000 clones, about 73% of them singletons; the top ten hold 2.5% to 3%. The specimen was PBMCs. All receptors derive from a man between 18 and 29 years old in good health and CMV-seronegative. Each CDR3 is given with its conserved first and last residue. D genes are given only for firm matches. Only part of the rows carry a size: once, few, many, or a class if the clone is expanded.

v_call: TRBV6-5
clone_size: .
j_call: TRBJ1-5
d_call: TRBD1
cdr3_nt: TGTGCCAGCAGCGAGGACAGGGAAAGCAATCAGCCCCAGCATTTT
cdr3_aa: CASSEDRESNQPQHF

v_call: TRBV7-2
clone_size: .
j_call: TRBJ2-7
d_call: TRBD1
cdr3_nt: TGTGCCAGCAGCCGACAGGGTACGGAGCAGTACTTC
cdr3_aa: CASSRQGTEQYF

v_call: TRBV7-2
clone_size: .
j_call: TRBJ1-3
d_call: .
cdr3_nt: TGTGCCAGCAACCCCATCGGGGGGGCGAGCTCTGGAAACACCATATATTTT
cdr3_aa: CASNPIGGASSGNTIYF

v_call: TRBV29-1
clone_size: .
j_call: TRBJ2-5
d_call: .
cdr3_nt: TGCAGCGTTGATCCCCGCCCGGGACCCGTGGGGGGGACCCAGTACTTC
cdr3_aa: CSVDPRPGPVGGTQYF

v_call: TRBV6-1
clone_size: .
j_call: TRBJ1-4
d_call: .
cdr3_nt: TGTGCCAGCGGCTGGACATCAACTAATGAAAAACTGTTTTTT
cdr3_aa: CASGWTSTNEKLFF

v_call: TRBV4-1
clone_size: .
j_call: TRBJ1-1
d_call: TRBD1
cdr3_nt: TGCGCCAGCAGCGTGACCGACAGGGTTCATTCTTTCCTGAACACTGAAGCTTTCTTT
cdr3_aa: CASSVTDRVHSFLNTEAFF

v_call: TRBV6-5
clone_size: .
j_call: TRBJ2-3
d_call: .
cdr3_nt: TGTGCCAGTGGCGGCGGCCCAGGGACAGATACGCAGTATTTT
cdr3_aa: CASGGGPGTDTQYF

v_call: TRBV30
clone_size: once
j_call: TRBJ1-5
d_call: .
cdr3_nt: TGTGCCTGGAGTGCCTATGCTGGGAGTCAGCCCCAGCATTTT
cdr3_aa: CAWSAYAGSQPQHF

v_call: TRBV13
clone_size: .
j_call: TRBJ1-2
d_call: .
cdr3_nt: TGTGCCAGCAGCTTAGCCCGGACAGTTTATGGCTACACCTTC
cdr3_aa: CASSLARTVYGYTF

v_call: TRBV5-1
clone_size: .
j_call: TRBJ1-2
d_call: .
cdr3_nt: TGCGCCAGCAGCTTGGAAGCGCCTTACTATGGCTACACCTTC
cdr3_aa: CASSLEAPYYGYTF

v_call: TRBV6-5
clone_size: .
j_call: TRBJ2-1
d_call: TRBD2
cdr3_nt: TGTGCCAGCAGTTACTCAAGGACTAGCGAGTACAATGAGCAGTTCTTC
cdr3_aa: CASSYSRTSEYNEQFF

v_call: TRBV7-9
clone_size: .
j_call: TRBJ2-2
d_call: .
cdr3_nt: TGTGCCAGCAGTTACGGGGAGCTGTTTTTT
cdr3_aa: CASSYGELFF

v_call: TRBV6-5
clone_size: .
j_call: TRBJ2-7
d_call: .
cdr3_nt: TGTGCCAGCAGCCAGGGCGCCCTGGGTTCTTACGAGCAGTACTTC
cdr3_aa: CASSQGALGSYEQYF